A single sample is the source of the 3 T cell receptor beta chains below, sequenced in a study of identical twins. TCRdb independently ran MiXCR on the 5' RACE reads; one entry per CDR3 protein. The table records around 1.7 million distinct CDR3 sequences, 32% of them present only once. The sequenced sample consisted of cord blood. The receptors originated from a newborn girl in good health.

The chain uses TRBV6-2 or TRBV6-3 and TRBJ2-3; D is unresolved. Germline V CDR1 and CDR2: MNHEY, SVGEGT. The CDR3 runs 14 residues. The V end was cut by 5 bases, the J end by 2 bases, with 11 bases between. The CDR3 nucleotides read TGTGCCAGCAGTCGGCGACTTTTCACAGATACGCAGTATTTT. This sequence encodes CASSRRLFTDTQYF.

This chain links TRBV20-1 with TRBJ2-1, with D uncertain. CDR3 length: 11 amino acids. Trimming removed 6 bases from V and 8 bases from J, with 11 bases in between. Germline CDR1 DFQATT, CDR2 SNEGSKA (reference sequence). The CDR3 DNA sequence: TGCAGTGCCCCCAGGCGTCATGAGCAGTTCTTC. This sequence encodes CSAPRRHEQFF.

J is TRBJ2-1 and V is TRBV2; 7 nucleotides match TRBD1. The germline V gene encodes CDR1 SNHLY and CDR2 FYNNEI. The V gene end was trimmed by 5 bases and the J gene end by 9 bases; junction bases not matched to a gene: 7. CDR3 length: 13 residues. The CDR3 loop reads CASSLGQAGEQFF. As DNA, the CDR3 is TGTGCCAGCAGTTTAGGACAGGCAGGTGAGCAGTTCTTC.